The sequence of this T cell receptor beta chain was determined in a study of beta chain bispecific antibodies for T cell cancers. Study-wide background: Surviving healthy donor T cells from leukemia-line and bispecific antibody cocultures were TRBV-sequenced for family depletion. Points from the study as a whole: The leukemia cells, rather than normal T cells, gave most of the targeted TRBV signal. An anti-TRBV5-5 antibody cross-reacts with the highly similar TRBV5-6.

Clonotypes were quantified using unique molecular identifier barcodes. MiXCR was run by TCRdb on the 5' RACE reads, yielding one entry per CDR3 protein. In the table there are 20,000 or so distinct CDR3 sequences, about 2.7% of which are singletons. This clonotype was observed at least ten times. Its cognate antigen is unknown. Either OKT3 anti-CD3 antibody or CD3/CD28 beads expanded T cells from blood mononuclear cells over about three days. Between the trimmed V and J ends, which lost 2 bases and 6 bases, there was a span of 11 bases. Germline loops: CDR1 SGHRS, CDR2 YFSETQ. The CDR3 runs 13 residues.

The clonotype originates from a human donor in good health. Some clones in this sample may be carry-over from other donors' samples. What was sequenced was healthy donor T cells cultured with leukemia cells. The rearrangement joins TRBV5-1 to TRBJ1-1; maybe TRBD1 (6 bases). CDR3 sequence: CASSLVGGAEAFF. CDR3 nucleotides: TGCGCCAGCAGCTTAGTTGGGGGCGCTGAAGCTTTCTTT.